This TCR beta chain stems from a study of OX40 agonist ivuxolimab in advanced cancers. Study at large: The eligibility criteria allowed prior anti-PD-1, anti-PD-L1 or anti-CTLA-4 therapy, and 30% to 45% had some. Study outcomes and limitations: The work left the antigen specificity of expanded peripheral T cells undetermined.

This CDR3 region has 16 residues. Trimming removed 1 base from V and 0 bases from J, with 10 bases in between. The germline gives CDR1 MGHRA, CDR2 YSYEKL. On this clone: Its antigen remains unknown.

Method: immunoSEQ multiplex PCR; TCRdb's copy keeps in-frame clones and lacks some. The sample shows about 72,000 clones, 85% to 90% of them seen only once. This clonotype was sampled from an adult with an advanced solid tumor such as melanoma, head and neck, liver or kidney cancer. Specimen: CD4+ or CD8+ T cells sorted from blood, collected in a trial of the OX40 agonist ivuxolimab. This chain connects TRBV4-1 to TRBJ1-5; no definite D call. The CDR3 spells CASSQGSQHSNQPQHF. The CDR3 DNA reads TGCGCCAGCAGCCAAGGTAGCCAGCATAGCAATCAGCCCCAGCATTTT.